This T cell receptor beta chain stems from a study of blood T cell repertoires in COVID-19. Whole-study context: T cells, B-cell-depleted T cells, or PBMCs provided the cDNA or gDNA that served as material.

As processed by the authors: Estimated nucleated cell counts came from reference gene primer amplification. Some clones are missing from TCRdb's copy, which holds only in-frame ones; the method was immunoSEQ multiplex PCR. V and J calls and clone size are as listed in that table; D and trimming were resolved from the DNA. The sample lists roughly 250,000 clones, about 91% seen once, with over 1% in the top ten. Participant-reported clinical history was the basis for cohort assignment. The CDR3 runs 15 residues. With 6 bases clipped from V and 7 bases from J, the junction kept 8 bases outside the gene matches. In germline, CDR1 is SNHLY, CDR2 FYNNEI.

The sequenced sample was PBMCs or T cells enriched from blood (not recorded which). The receptor comes from a woman in her thirties or forties with acute COVID-19. The chain links TRBV2 to TRBJ2-7, with 14 bases identical to TRBD2. This CDR3 is CASRGLAGDLREQYF. Here the CDR3 DNA reads TGTGCCAGCAGGGGACTAGCGGGAGATCTGAGGGAGCAGTACTTC.